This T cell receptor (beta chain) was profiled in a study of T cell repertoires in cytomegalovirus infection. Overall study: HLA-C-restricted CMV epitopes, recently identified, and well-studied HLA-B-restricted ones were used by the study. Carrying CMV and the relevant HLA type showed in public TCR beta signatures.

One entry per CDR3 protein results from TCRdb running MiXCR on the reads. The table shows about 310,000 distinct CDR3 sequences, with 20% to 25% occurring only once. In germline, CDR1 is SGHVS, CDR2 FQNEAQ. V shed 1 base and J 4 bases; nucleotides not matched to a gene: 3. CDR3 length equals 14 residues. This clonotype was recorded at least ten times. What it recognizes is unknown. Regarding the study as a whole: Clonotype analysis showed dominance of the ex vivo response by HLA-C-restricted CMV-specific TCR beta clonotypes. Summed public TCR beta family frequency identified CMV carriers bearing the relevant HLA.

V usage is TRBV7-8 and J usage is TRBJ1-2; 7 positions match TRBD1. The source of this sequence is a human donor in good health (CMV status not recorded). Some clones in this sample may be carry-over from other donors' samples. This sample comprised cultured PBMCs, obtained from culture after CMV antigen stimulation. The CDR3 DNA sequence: TGTGCCAGCAGCTTAGGGGGGACAGTCTATGGCTACACCTTC. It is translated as CASSLGGTVYGYTF. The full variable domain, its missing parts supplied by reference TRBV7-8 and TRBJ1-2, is GAGVSQSPRYKVAKRGQDVALRCDPISGHVSLFWYQQALGQGPEFLTYFQNEAQLDKSGLPSDRFFAERPEGSVSTLKIQRTQQEDSAVYLCASSLGGTVYGYTFGSGTRLTVV.